One T cell receptor beta chain is described in this entry. Among the donors, all were healthy bone marrow donors. This sample is drawn from a study of cytomegalovirus exposure and HLA in healthy donors. At the level of the study: There were 85 million or so unique TCRs (from HLA-typed donors) in an early data release.

The PCR used 60 Vbeta and 13 Jbeta primers. Method: immunoSEQ multiplex PCR; TCRdb's copy keeps in-frame clones and lacks some. Of around 150,000 clones listed, about 80% are singletons. V was pared by 7 bases and J by 7 bases, with 10 bases between. CDR3 size: 12 residues. The germline V gene has CDR1 MNHNS and CDR2 SASEGT. The source of this sequence is a woman between 50 and 59 years old in good health and CMV-seropositive. Input material: PBMCs. The chain combines TRBV6-1 with TRBJ1-4; perhaps TRBD1 as D (6 bases). The CDR3 is CASKAGAEKLFF. The CDR3 DNA reads TGTGCCAGCAAGGCAGGGGCTGAAAAACTGTTTTTT.